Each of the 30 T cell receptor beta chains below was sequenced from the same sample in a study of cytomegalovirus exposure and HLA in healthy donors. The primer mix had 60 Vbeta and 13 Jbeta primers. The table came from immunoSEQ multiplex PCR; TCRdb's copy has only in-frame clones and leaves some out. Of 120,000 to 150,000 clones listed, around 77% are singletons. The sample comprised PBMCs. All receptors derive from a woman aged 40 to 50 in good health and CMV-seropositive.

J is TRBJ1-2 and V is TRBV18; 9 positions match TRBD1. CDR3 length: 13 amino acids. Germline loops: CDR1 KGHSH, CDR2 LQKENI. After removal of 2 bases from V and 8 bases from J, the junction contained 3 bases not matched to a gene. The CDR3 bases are TGTGCCAGCTCACCATGGACAGGGGACGGCTACACCTTC. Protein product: CASSPWTGDGYTF.

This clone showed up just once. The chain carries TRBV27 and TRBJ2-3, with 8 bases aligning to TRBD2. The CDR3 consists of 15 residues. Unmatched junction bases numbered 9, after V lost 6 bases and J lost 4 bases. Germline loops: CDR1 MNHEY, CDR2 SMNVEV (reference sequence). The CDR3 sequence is CASSPGLARADTQYF. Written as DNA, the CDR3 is TGTGCCAGCAGCCCTGGACTAGCCAGGGCAGATACGCAGTATTTT.

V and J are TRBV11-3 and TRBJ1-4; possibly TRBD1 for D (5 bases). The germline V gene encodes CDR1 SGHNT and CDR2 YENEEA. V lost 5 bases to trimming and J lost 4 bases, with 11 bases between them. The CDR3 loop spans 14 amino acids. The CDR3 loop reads CASSLGRFNEKLFF. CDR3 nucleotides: TGTGCCAGCAGCCTGGGGCGGTTTAATGAAAAACTGTTTTTT. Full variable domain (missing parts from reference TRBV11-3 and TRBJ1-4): EAGVVQSPRYKIIEKKQPVAFWCNPISGHNTLYWYLQNLGQGPELLIRYENEEAVDDSQLPKDRFSAERLKGVDSTLKIQPAELGDSAVYLCASSLGRFNEKLFFGSGTQLSVL.

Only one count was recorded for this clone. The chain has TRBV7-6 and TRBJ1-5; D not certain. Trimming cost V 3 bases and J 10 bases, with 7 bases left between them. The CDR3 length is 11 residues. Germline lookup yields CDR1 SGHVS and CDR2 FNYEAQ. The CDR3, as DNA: TGTGCCAGCAGCTTTAGTAAACCCCAGCATTTT. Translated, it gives CASSFSKPQHF.

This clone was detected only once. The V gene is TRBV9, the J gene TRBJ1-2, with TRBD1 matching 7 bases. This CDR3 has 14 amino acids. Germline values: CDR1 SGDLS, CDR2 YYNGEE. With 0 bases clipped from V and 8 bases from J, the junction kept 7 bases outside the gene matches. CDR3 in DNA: TGTGCCAGCAGCGTAGAGACAGGGAAGTTCGGCTACACCTTC. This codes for CASSVETGKFGYTF.

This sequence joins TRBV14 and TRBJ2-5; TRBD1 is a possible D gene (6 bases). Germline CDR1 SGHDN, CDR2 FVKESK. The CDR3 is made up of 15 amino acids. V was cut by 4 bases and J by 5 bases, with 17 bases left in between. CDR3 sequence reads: CASSRQAARVETQYF. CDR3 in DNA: TGTGCCAGCAGCCGACAGGCGGCAAGGGTGGAGACCCAGTACTTC.

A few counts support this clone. In nucleotides, the CDR3 is TGTGCCAGTAGACCAGCAGGGACGAACACCGGGGAGCTGTTTTTT. It encodes CASRPAGTNTGELFF. The V call is TRBV19, the J call TRBJ2-2; tentative D call: TRBD1 (5 bases). CDR1 and CDR2 from the germline V gene are LNHDA and SQIVND (reference sequence). Trimming removed 6 bases at V and 0 bases at J, with 11 bases between. This CDR3 has 15 residues.

CDR3 nucleotide sequence: TGTGCCATCAGTGAGTCCACTAGCGGGGGGAATTACAATGAGCAGTTCTTC. Encoded protein: CAISESTSGGNYNEQFF. This chain uses TRBV10-3 with TRBJ2-1, with TRBD2 matching over 12 bases. After removal of 0 bases from V and 4 bases from J, the junction contained 4 bases not matched to a gene. The CDR3 extends over 17 amino acids. Germline loops: CDR1 ENHRY, CDR2 SYGVKD.

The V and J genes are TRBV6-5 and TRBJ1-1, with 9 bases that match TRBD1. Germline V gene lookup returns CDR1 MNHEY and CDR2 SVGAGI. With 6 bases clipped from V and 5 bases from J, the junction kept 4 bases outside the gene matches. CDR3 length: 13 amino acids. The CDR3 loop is CASRGQGGTEAFF. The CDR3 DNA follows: TGTGCCAGCAGGGGACAGGGAGGGACTGAAGCTTTCTTT.

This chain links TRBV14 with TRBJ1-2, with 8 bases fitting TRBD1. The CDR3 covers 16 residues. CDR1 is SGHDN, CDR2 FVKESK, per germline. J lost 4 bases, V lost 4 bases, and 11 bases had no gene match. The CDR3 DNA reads TGTGCCAGCAGCCCCTCCCTGACAGGGGAGGGCTATGGCTACACCTTC. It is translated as CASSPSLTGEGYGYTF. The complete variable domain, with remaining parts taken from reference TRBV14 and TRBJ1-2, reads EAGVTQFPSHSVIEKGQTVTLRCDPISGHDNLYWYRRVMGKEIKFLLHFVKESKQDESGMPNNRFLAERTGGTYSTLKVQPAELEDSGVYFCASSPSLTGEGYGYTFGSGTRLTVV.

CDR3 region: CASAGEGVSPLHF. For the CDR3, the DNA is TGTGCCAGCGCTGGGGAAGGGGTTTCACCCCTCCACTTT. V gene TRBV2 combines with J gene TRBJ1-6; D might be TRBD1 (5 bases). V was shortened by 8 bases and J by 9 bases, with 14 bases between the two germline ends. The germline CDR1 and CDR2 sequences are SNHLY and FYNNEI. The CDR3 totals 13 residues. The full variable domain, with the rest looked up from reference TRBV2 and TRBJ1-6, is EPEVTQTPSHQVTQMGQEVILRCVPISNHLYFYWYRQILGQKVEFLVSFYNNEISEKSEIFDDQFSVERPDGSNFTLKIRSTKLEDSAMYFCASAGEGVSPLHFGNGTRLTVT.

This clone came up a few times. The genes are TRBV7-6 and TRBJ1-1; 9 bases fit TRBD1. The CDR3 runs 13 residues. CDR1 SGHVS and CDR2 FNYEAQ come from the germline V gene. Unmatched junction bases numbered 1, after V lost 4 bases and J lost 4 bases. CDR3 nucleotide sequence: TGTGCCAGCAGCTCACAGGGGGCCACTGAAGCTTTCTTT. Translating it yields CASSSQGATEAFF.

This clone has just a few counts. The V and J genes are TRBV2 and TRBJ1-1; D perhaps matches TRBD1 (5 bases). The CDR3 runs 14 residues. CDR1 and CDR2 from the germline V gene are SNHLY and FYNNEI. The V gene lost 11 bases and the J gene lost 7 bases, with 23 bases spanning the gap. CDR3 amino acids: CAVRRGLGRGEAFF. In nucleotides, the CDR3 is TGTGCCGTCCGTCGGGGACTGGGAAGGGGTGAAGCTTTCTTT.

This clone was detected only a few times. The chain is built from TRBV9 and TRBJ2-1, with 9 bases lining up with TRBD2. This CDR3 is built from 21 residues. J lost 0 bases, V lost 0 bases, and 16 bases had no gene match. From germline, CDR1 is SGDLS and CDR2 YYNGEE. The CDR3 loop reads CASSVDSAGGIYRTSYNEQFF. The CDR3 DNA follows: TGTGCCAGCAGCGTAGATTCGGCGGGGGGGATCTACAGGACCTCCTACAATGAGCAGTTCTTC. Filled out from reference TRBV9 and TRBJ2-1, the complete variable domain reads DSGVTQTPKHLITATGQRVTLRCSPRSGDLSVYWYQQSLDQGLQFLIQYYNGEERAKGNILERFSAQQFPDLHSELNLSSLELGDSALYFCASSVDSAGGIYRTSYNEQFFGPGTRLTVL.

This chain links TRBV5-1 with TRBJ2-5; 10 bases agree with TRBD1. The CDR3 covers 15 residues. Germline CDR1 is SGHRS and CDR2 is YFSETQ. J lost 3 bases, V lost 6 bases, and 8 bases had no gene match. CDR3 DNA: TGCGCCAGCATAGCACGGGGACAGGGGAAAGAGACCCAGTACTTC. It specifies CASIARGQGKETQYF. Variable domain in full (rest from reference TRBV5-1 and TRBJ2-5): KAGVTQTPRYLIKTRGQQVTLSCSPISGHRSVSWYQQTPGQGLQFLFEYFSETQRNKGNFPGRFSGRQFSNSRSEMNVSTLELGDSALYLCASIARGQGKETQYFGPGTRLLVL.

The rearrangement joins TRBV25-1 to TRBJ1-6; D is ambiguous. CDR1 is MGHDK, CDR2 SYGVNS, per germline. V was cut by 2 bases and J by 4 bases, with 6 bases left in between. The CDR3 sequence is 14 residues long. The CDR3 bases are TGTGCCAGCAGTGAAACTAGTTATAATTCACCCCTCCACTTT. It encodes CASSETSYNSPLHF.

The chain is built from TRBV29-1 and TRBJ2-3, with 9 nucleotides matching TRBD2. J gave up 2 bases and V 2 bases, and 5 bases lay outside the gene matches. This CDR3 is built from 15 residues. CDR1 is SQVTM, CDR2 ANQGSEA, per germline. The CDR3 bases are TGCAGCGTTGAAAAGCTAGCGGGGTTCACAGATACGCAGTATTTT. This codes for CSVEKLAGFTDTQYF.

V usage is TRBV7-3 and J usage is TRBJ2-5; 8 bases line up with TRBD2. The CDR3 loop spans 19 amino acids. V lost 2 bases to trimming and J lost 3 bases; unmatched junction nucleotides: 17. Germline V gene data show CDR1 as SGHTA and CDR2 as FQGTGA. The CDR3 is CASSLWGPRGSGEKETQYF. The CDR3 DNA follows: TGTGCCAGCAGCTTATGGGGGCCACGAGGTAGCGGGGAGAAAGAGACCCAGTACTTC.

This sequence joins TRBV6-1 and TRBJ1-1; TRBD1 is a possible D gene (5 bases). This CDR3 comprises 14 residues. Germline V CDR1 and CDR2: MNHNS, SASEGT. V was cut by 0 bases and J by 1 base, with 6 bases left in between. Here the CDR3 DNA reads TGTGCCAGCAGTGAAGCGGGGCGGAACACTGAAGCTTTCTTT. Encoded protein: CASSEAGRNTEAFF.

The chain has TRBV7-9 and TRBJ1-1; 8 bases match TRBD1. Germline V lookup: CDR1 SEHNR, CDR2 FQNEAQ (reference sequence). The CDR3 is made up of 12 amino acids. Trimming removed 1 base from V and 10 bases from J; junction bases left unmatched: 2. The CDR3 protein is CASSLEGTGAFF. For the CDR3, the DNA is TGTGCCAGCAGCTTAGAGGGGACAGGAGCTTTCTTT. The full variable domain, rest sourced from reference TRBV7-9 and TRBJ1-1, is DTGVSQNPRHKITKRGQNVTFRCDPISEHNRLYWYRQTLGQGPEFLTYFQNEAQLEKSRLLSDRFSAERPKGSFSTLEIQRTEQGDSAMYLCASSLEGTGAFFGQGTRLTVV.

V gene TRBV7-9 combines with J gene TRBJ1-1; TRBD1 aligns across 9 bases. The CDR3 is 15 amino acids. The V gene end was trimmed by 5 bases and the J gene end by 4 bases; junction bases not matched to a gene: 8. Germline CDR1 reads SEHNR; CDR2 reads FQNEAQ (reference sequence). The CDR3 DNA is TGTGCCAGCAGCCCCCAGACAGGGGGGACCACTGAAGCTTTCTTT. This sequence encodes CASSPQTGGTTEAFF.

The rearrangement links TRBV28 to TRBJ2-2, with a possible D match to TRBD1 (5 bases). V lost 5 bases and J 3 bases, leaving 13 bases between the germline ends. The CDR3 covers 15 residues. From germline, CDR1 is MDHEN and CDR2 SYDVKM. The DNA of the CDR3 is TGTGCCAGCAGTGCCGACAGATTGCACACCGGGGAGCTGTTTTTT. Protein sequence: CASSADRLHTGELFF.

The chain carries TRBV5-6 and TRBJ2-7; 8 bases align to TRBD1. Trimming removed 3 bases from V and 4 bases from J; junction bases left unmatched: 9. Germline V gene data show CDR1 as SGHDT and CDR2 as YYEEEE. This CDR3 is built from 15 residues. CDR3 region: CASSYKDRVGYEQYF. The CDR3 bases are TGTGCCAGCAGCTATAAGGACAGGGTCGGGTACGAGCAGTACTTC.

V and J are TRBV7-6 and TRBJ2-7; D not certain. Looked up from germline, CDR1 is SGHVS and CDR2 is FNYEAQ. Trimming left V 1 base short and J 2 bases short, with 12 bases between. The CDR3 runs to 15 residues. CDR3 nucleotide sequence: TGTGCCAGCAGCTTAGATCCAACTTCTACCTACGAGCAGTACTTC. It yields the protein CASSLDPTSTYEQYF. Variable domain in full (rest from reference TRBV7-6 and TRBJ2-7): GAGVSQSPRYKVTKRGQDVALRCDPISGHVSLYWYRQALGQGPEFLTYFNYEAQQDKSGLPNDRFSAERPEGSISTLTIQRTEQRDSAMYRCASSLDPTSTYEQYFGPGTRLTVT.

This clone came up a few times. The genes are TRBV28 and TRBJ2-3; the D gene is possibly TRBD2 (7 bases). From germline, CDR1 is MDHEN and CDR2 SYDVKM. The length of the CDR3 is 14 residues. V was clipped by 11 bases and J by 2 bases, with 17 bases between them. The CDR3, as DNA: TGTGCCCTCGGAGGGGGGGCCCCCACAGATACGCAGTATTTT. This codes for CALGGGAPTDTQYF. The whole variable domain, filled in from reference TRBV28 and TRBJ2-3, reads DVKVTQSSRYLVKRTGEKVFLECVQDMDHENMFWYRQDPGLGLRLIYFSYDVKMKEKGDIPEGYSVSREKKERFSLILESASTNQTSMYLCALGGGAPTDTQYFGPGTRLTVL.

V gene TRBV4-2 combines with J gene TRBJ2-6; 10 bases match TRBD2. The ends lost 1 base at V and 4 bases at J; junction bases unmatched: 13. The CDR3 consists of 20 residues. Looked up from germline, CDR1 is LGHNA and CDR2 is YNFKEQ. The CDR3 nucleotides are TGTGCCAGCAGCCAAGTAGGTTATAGCGGGGGGAATTCCGGGGCCAACGTCCTGACTTTC. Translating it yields CASSQVGYSGGNSGANVLTF.

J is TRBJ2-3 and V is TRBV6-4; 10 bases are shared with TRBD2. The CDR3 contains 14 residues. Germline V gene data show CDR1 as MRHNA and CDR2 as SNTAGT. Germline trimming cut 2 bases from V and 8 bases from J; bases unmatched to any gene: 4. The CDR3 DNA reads TGTGCCAGCAGTGACACAGGACTAGCGGCTACGCAGTATTTT. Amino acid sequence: CASSDTGLAATQYF.

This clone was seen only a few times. The CDR3 nucleotides are TGTGCCAGCAGTTTTCTCCCGACTAGCGGGGGTATCGATACGCAGTATTTT. Residues: CASSFLPTSGGIDTQYF. The rearrangement uses TRBV27 and TRBJ2-3; 12 bases are a match to TRBD2. This CDR3 is 17 amino acids long. J was trimmed by 6 bases and V by 3 bases; bases with no gene match: 10. In germline, CDR1 is MNHEY, CDR2 SMNVEV (reference sequence).

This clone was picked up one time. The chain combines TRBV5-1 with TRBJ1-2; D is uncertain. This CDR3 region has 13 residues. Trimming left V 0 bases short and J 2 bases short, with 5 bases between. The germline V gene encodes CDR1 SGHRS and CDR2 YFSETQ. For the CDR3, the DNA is TGCGCCAGCAGCTTGGCACACAACTATGGCTACACCTTC. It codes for CASSLAHNYGYTF.

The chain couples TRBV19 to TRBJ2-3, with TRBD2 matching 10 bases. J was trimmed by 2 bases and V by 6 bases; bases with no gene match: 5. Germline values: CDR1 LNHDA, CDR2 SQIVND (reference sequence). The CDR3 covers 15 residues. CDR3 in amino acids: CASSPLAGVTDTQYF. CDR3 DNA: TGTGCCAGTAGCCCCCTAGCGGGGGTCACAGATACGCAGTATTTT.